This T cell receptor (beta chain) was captured in a study of technical replicates of blood from four donors. The CDR3 consists of 14 residues. J lost 8 bases, V lost 3 bases, and 4 bases had no gene match. Germline V gene sequence: CDR1 SGHRS, CDR2 YFSETQ. Only in-frame clones appear in the TCRdb table, and some are missing; sequencing was by immunoSEQ multiplex PCR. This sample has about 81,000 clones, with about 90% found just once. The sample comprised T cells isolated from PBMCs. This receptor was identified in a human donor in good health. The V and J genes are TRBV5-1 and TRBJ1-4; 10 bases map to TRBD1. The CDR3 DNA reads as TGCGCCAGCAGCTCGGACAGGGGGAACGAAAAACTGTTTTTT. This translates into CASSSDRGNEKLFF.